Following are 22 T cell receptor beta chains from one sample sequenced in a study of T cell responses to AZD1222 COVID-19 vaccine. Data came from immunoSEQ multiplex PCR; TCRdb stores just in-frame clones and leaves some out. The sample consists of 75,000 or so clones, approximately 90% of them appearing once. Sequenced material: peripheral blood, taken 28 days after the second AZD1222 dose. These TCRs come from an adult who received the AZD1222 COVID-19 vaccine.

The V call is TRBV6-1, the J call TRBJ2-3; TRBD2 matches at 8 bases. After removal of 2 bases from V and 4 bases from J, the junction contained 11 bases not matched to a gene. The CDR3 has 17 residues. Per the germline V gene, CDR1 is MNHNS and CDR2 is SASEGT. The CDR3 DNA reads TGTGCCAGCAGTGAAATTAAGGGGAGCGGGAGCTCAGATACGCAGTATTTT. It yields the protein CASSEIKGSGSSDTQYF.

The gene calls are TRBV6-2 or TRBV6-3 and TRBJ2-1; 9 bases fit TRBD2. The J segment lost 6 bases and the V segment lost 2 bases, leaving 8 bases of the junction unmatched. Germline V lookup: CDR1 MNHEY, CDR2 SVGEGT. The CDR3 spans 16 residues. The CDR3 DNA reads TGTGCCAGCAGTTACCGTAGCGGGAGCCTCAGCAATGAGCAGTTCTTC. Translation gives CASSYRSGSLSNEQFF.

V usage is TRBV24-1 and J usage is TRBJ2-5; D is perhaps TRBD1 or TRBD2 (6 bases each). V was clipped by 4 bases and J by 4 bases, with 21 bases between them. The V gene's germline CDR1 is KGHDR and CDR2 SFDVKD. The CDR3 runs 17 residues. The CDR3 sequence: CATSEGLGRGVLETQYF. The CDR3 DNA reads TGTGCCACCAGTGAGGGACTGGGCAGGGGCGTTTTAGAGACCCAGTACTTC.

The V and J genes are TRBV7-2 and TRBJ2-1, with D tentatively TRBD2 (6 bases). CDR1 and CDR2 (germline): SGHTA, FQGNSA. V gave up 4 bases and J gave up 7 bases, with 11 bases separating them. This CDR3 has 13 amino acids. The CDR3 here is CASSSYLANEQFF. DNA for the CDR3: TGTGCCAGCAGCTCGTATCTAGCGAATGAGCAGTTCTTC.

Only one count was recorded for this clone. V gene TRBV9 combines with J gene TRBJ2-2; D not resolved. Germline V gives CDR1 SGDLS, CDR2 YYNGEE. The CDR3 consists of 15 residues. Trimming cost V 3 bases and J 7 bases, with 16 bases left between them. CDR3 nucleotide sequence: TGTGCCAGCAGCGGAGGCCTTAGTGGTGGCGGGGAGCTGTTTTTT. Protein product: CASSGGLSGGGELFF.

DNA of the CDR3: TGCGCCAGCACCACAAGATATGGGGGGGGAACAGGGGCAACTAATGAAAAACTGTTTTTT. Protein: CASTTRYGGGTGATNEKLFF. This rearrangement joins TRBV4-1 to TRBJ1-4, with 7 bases that match TRBD1. The CDR3 covers 20 residues. In germline, CDR1 is MGHRA, CDR2 YSYEKL. V shed 7 bases, J shed 0 bases, and the junction held 20 bases outside the gene matches.

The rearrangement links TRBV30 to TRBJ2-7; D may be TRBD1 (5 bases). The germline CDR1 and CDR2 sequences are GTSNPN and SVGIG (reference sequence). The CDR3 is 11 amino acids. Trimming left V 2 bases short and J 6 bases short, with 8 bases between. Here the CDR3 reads CAWSRQGEQYF. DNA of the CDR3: TGTGCCTGGAGTCGCCAGGGCGAGCAGTACTTC.

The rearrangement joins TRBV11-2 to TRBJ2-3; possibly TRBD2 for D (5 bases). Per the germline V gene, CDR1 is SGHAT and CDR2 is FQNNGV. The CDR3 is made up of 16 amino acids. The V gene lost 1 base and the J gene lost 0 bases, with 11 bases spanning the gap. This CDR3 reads CASSLGNGLSTDTQYF. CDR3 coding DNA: TGTGCCAGCAGCTTAGGGAATGGACTTAGCACAGATACGCAGTATTTT.

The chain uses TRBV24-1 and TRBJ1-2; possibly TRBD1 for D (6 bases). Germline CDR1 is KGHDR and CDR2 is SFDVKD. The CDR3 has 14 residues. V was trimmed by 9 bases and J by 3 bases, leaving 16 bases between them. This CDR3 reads CATAGAGQDYGYTF. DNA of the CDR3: TGTGCCACCGCAGGGGCAGGGCAGGACTATGGCTACACCTTC.

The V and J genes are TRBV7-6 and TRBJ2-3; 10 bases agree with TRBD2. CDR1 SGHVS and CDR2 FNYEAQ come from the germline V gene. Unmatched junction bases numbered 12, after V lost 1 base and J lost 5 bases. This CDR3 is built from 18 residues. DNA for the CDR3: TGTGCCAGCAGCTTAGTACCCCTAGCGGGAGTCAGAGGAGATACGCAGTATTTT. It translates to CASSLVPLAGVRGDTQYF.

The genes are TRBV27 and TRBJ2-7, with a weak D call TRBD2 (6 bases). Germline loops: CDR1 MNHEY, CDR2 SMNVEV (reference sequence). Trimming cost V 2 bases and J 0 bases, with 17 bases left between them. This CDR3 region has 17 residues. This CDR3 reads CASSLTSQRASSYEQYF. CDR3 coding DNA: TGTGCCAGCAGTTTAACCTCGCAGCGGGCGAGCTCCTACGAGCAGTACTTC.

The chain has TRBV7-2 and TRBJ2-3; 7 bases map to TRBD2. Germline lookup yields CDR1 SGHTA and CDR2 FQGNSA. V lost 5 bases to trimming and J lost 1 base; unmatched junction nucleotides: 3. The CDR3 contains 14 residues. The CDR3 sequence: CASSLLAGTDTQYF. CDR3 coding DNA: TGTGCCAGCAGCCTTCTAGCGGGCACAGATACGCAGTATTTT.

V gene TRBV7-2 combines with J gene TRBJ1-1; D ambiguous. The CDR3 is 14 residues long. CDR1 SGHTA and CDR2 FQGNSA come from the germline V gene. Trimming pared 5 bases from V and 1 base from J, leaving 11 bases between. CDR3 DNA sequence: TGTGCCAGCAGCAGAAGACACGGGAACACTGAAGCTTTCTTT. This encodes CASSRRHGNTEAFF.

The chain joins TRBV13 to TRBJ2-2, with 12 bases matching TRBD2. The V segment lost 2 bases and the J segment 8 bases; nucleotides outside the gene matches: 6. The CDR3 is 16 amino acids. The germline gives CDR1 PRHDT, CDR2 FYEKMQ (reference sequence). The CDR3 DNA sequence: TGTGCCAGCAGCTTACGACTAGCGGGAGTTACGGGGGAGCTGTTTTTT. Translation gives CASSLRLAGVTGELFF.

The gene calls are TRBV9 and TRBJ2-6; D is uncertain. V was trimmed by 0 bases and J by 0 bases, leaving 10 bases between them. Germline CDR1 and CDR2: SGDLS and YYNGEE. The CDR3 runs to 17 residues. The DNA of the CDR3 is TGTGCCAGCAGCGTAGGCTCTCTGAGCTCTGGGGCCAACGTCCTGACTTTC. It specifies CASSVGSLSSGANVLTF.

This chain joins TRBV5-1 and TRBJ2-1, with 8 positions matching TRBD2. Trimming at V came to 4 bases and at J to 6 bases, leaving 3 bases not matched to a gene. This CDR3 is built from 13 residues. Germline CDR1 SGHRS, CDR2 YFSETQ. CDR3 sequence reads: CASSPGTSNEQFF. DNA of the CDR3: TGCGCCAGCAGCCCGGGGACTAGCAATGAGCAGTTCTTC. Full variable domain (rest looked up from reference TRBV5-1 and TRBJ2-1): KAGVTQTPRYLIKTRGQQVTLSCSPISGHRSVSWYQQTPGQGLQFLFEYFSETQRNKGNFPGRFSGRQFSNSRSEMNVSTLELGDSALYLCASSPGTSNEQFFGPGTRLTVL.

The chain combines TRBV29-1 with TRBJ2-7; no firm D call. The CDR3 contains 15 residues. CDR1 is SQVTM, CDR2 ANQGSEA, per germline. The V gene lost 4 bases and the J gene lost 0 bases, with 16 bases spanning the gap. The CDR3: CSVVSTDHSSYEQYF. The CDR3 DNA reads TGCAGCGTTGTATCAACGGACCACAGCTCCTACGAGCAGTACTTC.

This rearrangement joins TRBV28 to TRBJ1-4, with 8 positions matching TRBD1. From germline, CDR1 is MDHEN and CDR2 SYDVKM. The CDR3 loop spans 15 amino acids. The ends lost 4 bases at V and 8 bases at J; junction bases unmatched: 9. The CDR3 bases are TGTGCCAGCAGTTCACGGACAGGGTCGCAAGAAAAACTGTTTTTT. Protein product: CASSSRTGSQEKLFF.

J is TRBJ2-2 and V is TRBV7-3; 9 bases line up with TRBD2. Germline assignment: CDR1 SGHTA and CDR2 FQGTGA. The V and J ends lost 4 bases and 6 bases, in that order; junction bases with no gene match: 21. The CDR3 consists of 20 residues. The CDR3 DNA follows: TGTGCCAGCAGCTCAACCCCTCTCGTGATAGCGGGAGTTAATCCCGGGGAGCTGTTTTTT. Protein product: CASSSTPLVIAGVNPGELFF. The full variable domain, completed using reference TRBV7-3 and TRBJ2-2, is GAGVSQTPSNKVTEKGKYVELRCDPISGHTALYWYRQSLGQGPEFLIYFQGTGAADDSGLPNDRFFAVRPEGSVSTLKIQRTERGDSAVYLCASSSTPLVIAGVNPGELFFGEGSRLTVL.

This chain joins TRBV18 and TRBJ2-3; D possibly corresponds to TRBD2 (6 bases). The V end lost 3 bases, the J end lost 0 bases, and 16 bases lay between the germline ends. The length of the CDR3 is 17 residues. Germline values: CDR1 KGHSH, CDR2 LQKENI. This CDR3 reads CASSPQTRFTSTDTQYF. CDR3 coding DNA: TGTGCCAGCTCACCGCAGACTAGGTTTACTAGCACAGATACGCAGTATTTT.

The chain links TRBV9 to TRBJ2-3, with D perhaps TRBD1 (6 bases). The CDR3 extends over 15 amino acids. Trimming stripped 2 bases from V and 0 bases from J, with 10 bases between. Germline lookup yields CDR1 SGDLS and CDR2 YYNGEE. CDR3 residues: CASSVTGTSTDTQYF. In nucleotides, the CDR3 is TGTGCCAGCAGCGTTACAGGGACGAGCACAGATACGCAGTATTTT.

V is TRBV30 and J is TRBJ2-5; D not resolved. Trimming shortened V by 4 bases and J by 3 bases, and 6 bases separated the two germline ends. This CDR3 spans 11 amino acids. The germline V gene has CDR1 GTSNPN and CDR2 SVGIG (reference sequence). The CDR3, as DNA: TGTGCCTGGATACGTAAAGAGACCCAGTACTTC. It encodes CAWIRKETQYF.